The TCR beta chain under discussion was sequenced for a study of CD8 T cells in Susac syndrome. General study points: The study admitted that it had a relatively small number of individuals in its TCR sequencing and HLA analysis.

The CDR3 spans 16 residues. Worth noting for this clonotype: Its cognate antigen is unknown.

Both CD4+ and CD8+ T cells were negatively isolated, and TEMRA cells underwent FACS enrichment. Random-hexamer reverse transcription was applied to about 0.45 to 1 ug RNA. TCRdb reanalysed the immunoSEQ multiplex PCR reads using MiXCR and keeps one entry per CDR3 protein. Of 130,000 to 150,000 distinct CDR3 sequences in the sample, about 94% were seen once. This clonotype originated in a human donor in good health. The chain carries TRBV21-1 and TRBJ2-1; the table's D call TRBD2 went unverified against the DNA. TRBV21-1 is designated a pseudogene. Sequenced input: CD8+ T cells from PBMCs. CDR3 residues: CASSRKQRGQNNEQFF. The CDR3 nucleotides are TGTGCCAGCAGCAGAAAGCAGCGGGGCCAGAACAATGAGCAGTTCTTC.